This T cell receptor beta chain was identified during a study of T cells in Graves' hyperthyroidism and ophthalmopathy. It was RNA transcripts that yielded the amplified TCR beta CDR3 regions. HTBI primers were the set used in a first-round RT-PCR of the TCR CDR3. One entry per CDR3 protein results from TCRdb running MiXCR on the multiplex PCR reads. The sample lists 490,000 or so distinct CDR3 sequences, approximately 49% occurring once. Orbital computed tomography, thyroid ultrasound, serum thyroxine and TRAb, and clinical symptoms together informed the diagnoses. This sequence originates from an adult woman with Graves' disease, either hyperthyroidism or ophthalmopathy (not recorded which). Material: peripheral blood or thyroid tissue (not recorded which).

DNA of the CDR3: TGTGCCAGCAGTGGGGGACAGGGGGCTAGAGAGCAGTACTTC. Translated: CASSGGQGAREQYF. The genes are TRBV2 and TRBJ2-7; 12 nucleotides agree with TRBD1. Trimming at V came to 4 bases and at J to 7 bases, leaving 5 bases not matched to a gene. Per germline, CDR1 SNHLY and CDR2 FYNNEI. CDR3 length: 14 amino acids.